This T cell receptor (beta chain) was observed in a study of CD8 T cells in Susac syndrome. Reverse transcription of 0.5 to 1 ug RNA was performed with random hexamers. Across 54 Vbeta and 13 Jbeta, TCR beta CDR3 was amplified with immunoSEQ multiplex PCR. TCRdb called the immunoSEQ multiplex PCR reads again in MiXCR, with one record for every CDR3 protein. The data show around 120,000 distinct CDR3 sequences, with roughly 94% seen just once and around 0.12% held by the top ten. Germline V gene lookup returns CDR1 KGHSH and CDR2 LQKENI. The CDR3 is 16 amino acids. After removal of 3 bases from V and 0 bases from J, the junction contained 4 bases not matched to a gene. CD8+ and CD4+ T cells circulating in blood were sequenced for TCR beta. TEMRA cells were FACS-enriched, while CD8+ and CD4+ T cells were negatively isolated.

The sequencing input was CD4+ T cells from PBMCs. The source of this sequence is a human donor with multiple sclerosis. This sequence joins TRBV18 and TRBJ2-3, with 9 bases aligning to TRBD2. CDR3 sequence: CASSPRLAVSTDTQYF. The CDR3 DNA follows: TGTGCCAGCTCACCCAGACTAGCGGTTAGCACAGATACGCAGTATTTT.